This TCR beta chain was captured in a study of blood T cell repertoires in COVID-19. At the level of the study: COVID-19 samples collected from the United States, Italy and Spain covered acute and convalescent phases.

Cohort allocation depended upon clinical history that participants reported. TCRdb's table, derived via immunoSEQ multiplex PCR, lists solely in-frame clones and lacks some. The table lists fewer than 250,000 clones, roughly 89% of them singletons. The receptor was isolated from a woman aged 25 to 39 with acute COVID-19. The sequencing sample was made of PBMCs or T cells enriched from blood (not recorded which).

The CDR3 DNA is TGCGCCAGCAGCTTCACGGGTTCCTACGAGCAGTACTTC. It translates to CASSFTGSYEQYF. V and J are TRBV5-1 and TRBJ2-7; D gene uncertain. This CDR3 comprises 13 residues. Germline V gene lookup returns CDR1 SGHRS and CDR2 YFSETQ. The ends were cut back, 2 bases at V and 1 base at J, with 7 bases in the middle.